This TCR beta chain derives from a study of CD8+ T cells in alopecia areata. Study summary: Tofacitinib dosing lasted 6 to 18 months, which was then followed by 6 months off drug. General observations from the study: Clonality in the scalp and expanded CD8+ clones ranked among the top 100 were significantly decreased by tofacitinib.

Following RNA extraction, reverse transcription yielded cDNA that acted as the sequencing template. Method: immunoSEQ multiplex PCR; TCRdb's copy keeps in-frame clones and lacks some. The sample carries about 64,000 clones, 35% to 55% recorded once. Regarding treatment: oral pan-JAK inhibitor, 5-10 mg twice daily. Sampling of alopecia areata patients yielded lesional scalp punch biopsies as well as peripheral blood. Only a few counts were recorded for this clone. Its antigen is not known. The TCR sequence derives from a human donor with alopecia areata. The sample was CD8+ T cells sorted from blood, taken between weeks 36 and 40, from a patient treated with tofacitinib.

This chain's CDR3 is CASSLGTEQYF. Here the CDR3 DNA reads TGTGCCAGCAGCCTAGGGACCGAGCAGTACTTC. The chain recombines TRBV7-9 with TRBJ2-7; either TRBD1 or TRBD2 may fit D (5 bases each). Germline-derived CDR1 and CDR2 are SEHNR and FQNEAQ (reference sequence). Between the trimmed V and J ends, which lost 5 bases and 6 bases, there was a span of 8 bases. The CDR3 has 11 amino acids.